The 8 T cell receptor beta chains listed next were all sequenced from one sample in a study of control samples from healthy donors and cancer patients. Profiling relied on immunoSEQ multiplex PCR, and the TCRdb table lists in-frame clones only, not all of them. The sample lists roughly 450,000 clones, 90% occurring once. Sequencing was done on a sample of PBMCs. Every receptor here comes from a man between 35 and 55 years old with head and neck cancer.

The V call is TRBV27, the J call TRBJ2-7, with 9 bases aligning to TRBD1. Germline loops: CDR1 MNHEY, CDR2 SMNVEV (reference sequence). The CDR3 has 16 amino acids. The V segment lost 5 bases and the J segment 4 bases; nucleotides outside the gene matches: 12. CDR3 DNA: TGTGCCAGCAGTCTCAAACGAGCGGGACAGGGTTACGAGCAGTACTTC. This encodes CASSLKRAGQGYEQYF.

In this sample, this clone turned up a few times. The V gene is TRBV19, the J gene TRBJ1-5; D possibly corresponds to TRBD1 (6 bases). This CDR3 region has 15 residues. Germline values: CDR1 LNHDA, CDR2 SQIVND (reference sequence). Trimming cost V 7 bases and J 7 bases, with 20 bases left between them. This CDR3 is CASTNLEGESQPQHF. In nucleotides, the CDR3 is TGTGCCAGTACCAACCTCGAGGGGGAAAGCCAGCCCCAGCATTTT.

Concerning this clone itself: Other DNA sequences in the sample encode the same CDR3. The V call is TRBV7-9, the J call TRBJ2-7, with unresolved D. V was cut by 4 bases and J by 2 bases, with 3 bases left in between. CDR3 length: 11 amino acids. The germline V gene has CDR1 SEHNR and CDR2 FQNEAQ (reference sequence). The CDR3 DNA is TGTGCCAGCAGCTCGACCTACGAGCAGTACTTC. Its translation: CASSSTYEQYF.

This chain joins TRBV5-1 and TRBJ2-7, with a weak D call TRBD1 (6 bases). Germline loops: CDR1 SGHRS, CDR2 YFSETQ. Between the trimmed V and J ends, which lost 4 bases and 6 bases, there was a span of 17 bases. The CDR3 is 14 amino acids. The CDR3 reads CASSVLQGQGEQYF. CDR3 nucleotide sequence: TGCGCCAGCAGCGTACTTCAGGGGCAAGGCGAGCAGTACTTC. Looking up the rest from reference TRBV5-1 and TRBJ2-7 gives the full variable domain: KAGVTQTPRYLIKTRGQQVTLSCSPISGHRSVSWYQQTPGQGLQFLFEYFSETQRNKGNFPGRFSGRQFSNSRSEMNVSTLELGDSALYLCASSVLQGQGEQYFGPGTRLTVT.

The V and J genes are TRBV5-6 and TRBJ1-4; the match to TRBD1 covers 8 bases. J lost 1 base, V lost 2 bases, and 4 bases had no gene match. Germline values: CDR1 SGHDT, CDR2 YYEEEE. This CDR3 spans 16 amino acids. CDR3 bases: TGTGCCAGCAGCTTTGTTGACAGGGGAACTAATGAAAAACTGTTTTTT. This translates into CASSFVDRGTNEKLFF.

J is TRBJ2-1 and V is TRBV7-6; 9 bases agree with TRBD2. V was clipped by 1 base and J by 6 bases; unmatched bases: 4. Germline V gene lookup returns CDR1 SGHVS and CDR2 FNYEAQ. The length of the CDR3 is 15 residues. CDR3 nucleotide sequence: TGTGCCAGCAGCTTAGTAGCGGGAGAGGGCAATGAGCAGTTCTTC. The encoded protein is CASSLVAGEGNEQFF.

The gene calls are TRBV7-9 and TRBJ1-2; possible D gene TRBD1, 5 bases. Trimming took off 3 bases at V and 6 bases at J, with 11 bases between the two ends. Germline CDR1 reads SEHNR; CDR2 reads FQNEAQ (reference sequence). The CDR3 contains 13 residues. This CDR3 is CASSFGGADGYTF. The DNA of the CDR3 is TGTGCCAGCAGCTTTGGGGGTGCCGATGGCTACACCTTC.

The rearrangement joins TRBV27 to TRBJ1-5; 7 bases align to TRBD1. CDR3 length equals 16 residues. V lost 7 bases to trimming and J lost 5 bases; unmatched junction nucleotides: 14. Germline values: CDR1 MNHEY, CDR2 SMNVEV (reference sequence). The CDR3 region has the DNA TGTGCCAGCATTCCAACCGACAGGGAAGAAGATCAGCCCCAGCATTTT. Translated: CASIPTDREEDQPQHF.